This T cell receptor beta chain was identified during a study of T cell changes during pregnancy in multiple sclerosis. Assay used: immunoSEQ multiplex PCR; TCRdb lists only in-frame clones, some missing. Of more than 65,000 clones in the sample, over 85% are singletons; the top ten hold 0.21%. CDR1 is SGHRS, CDR2 YFSETQ, per germline. The CDR3 is 12 amino acids. With V trimmed by 7 bases and J by 2 bases, 3 bases remained unmatched. The V gene is TRBV5-1, the J gene TRBJ2-7; TRBD1 agrees at 7 bases. The receptor was isolated from a female donor with multiple sclerosis, enrolled in a pregnancy study. The sample in question was CD4+ T cells from peripheral blood mononuclear cells, obtained before pregnancy. CDR3 sequence: CASSGQAYEQYF. The CDR3 DNA follows: TGCGCCAGCTCTGGACAGGCCTACGAGCAGTACTTC.